This TCR beta chain was recorded in a study of T cell responses to AZD1222 COVID-19 vaccine. Study conclusions and caveats: The repertoires were collected only after the peak T cell response. Only six people who got AZD1222 tested seropositive at baseline. Donors in the cohort were predominantly white British and more often female, and clonal diversity was possibly underestimated.

Concerning this clone: As yet, its antigen is unknown.

Per the germline V gene, CDR1 is LNHDA and CDR2 is SQIVND (reference sequence). The CDR3 is made up of 15 amino acids. V dropped 6 bases and J dropped 7; count of bases not matched to a gene: 11. Libraries were prepared by immunoSEQ multiplex PCR; TCRdb keeps only in-frame clonotypes and omits some of them. This sample has about 130,000 clones, with roughly 93% found just once. The chain links TRBV19 to TRBJ2-1; 8 bases fit TRBD1. The specimen was peripheral blood, collected 28 days after the second AZD1222 dose. This clonotype originated in an adult who received the AZD1222 COVID-19 vaccine. The CDR3 region is CASSLGGQVINEQFF. CDR3 DNA: TGTGCCAGTAGCCTCGGGGGACAGGTTATTAATGAGCAGTTCTTC.